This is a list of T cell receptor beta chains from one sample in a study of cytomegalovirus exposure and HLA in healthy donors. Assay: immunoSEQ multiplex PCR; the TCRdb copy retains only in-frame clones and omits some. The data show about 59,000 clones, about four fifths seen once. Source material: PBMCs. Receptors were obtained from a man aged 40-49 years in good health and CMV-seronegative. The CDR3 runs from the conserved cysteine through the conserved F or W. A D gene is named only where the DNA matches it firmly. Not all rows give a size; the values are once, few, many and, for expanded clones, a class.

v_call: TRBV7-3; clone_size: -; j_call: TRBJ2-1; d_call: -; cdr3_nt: TGTGCCAGCAGAAAACAGGGGGGGCCTTCCTACAATGAGCAGTTCTTC; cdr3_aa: CASRKQGGPSYNEQFF
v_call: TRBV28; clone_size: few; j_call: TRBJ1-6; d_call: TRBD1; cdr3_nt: TGTGCCAGCAGAGAAGAGGGACAGTATAATTCACCCCTCCACTTT; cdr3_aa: CASREEGQYNSPLHF
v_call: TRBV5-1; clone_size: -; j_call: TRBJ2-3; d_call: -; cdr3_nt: TGCGCCAGCAGCTTACGGGGAACTAGCACAGATACGCAGTATTTT; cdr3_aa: CASSLRGTSTDTQYF
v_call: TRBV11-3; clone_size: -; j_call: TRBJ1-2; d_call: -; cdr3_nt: TGTGCCAGCAGCTCATCTCCAGTGGCCCAAATAACCTATGGCTACACCTTC; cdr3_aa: CASSSSPVAQITYGYTF
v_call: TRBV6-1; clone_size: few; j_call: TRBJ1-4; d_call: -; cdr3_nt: TGTGCCAGCAGTGATCACAGGGCCGGGAATGAAAAACTGTTTTTT; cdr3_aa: CASSDHRAGNEKLFF
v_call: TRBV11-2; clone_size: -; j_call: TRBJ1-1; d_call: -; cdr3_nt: TGTGCCAGCAGCCGAGGGTACACTGAAGCTTTCTTT; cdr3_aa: CASSRGYTEAFF
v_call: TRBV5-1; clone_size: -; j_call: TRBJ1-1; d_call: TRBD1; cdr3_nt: TGCGCCAGCAGCATGGACAGGGTACTAGAAAACACTGAAGCTTTCTTT; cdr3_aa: CASSMDRVLENTEAFF
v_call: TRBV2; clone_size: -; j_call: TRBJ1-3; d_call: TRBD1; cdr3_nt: TGTGCCAGCAGCAAACCCGAATCCACAGGGGTGTCTGGAAACACCATATATTTT; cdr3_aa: CASSKPESTGVSGNTIYF
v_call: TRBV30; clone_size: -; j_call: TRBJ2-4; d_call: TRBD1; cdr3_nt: TGTGCCTGGAACCCCCCGGGACAGGGAAAAAACATTCAGTACTTC; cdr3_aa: CAWNPPGQGKNIQYF
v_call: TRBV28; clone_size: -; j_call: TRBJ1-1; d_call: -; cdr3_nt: TGTGCCAGCAGTAGATCCCCGCAGGGGCCCACTGAAGCTTTCTTT; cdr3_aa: CASSRSPQGPTEAFF
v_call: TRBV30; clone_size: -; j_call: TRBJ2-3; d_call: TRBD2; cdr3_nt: TGTGCCTGGAGCCCGGGACTAGCGGACACAGATACGCAGTATTTT; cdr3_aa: CAWSPGLADTDTQYF
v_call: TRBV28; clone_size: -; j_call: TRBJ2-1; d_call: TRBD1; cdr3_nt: TGTGCCAGCAGCCTAGGGACAGGGCATACAAATGAGCAGTTCTTC; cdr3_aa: CASSLGTGHTNEQFF
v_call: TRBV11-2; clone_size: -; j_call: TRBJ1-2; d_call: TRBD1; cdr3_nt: TGTGCCAGCAGCTCGGGTCAGGGGGCGTCGTGGAATGGCTACACCTTC; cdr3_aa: CASSSGQGASWNGYTF
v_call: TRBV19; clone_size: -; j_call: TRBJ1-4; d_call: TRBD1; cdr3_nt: TGTGCCAGTAGACACGACAGGGCAGGAGGTAATGAAAAACTGTTTTTT; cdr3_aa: CASRHDRAGGNEKLFF
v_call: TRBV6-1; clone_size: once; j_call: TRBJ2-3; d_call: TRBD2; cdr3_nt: TGTGCCAGCAGAAGCGGGGGGATAACAGATACGCAGTATTTT; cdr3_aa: CASRSGGITDTQYF
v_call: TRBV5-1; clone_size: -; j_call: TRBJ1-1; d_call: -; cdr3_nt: TGCGCCAGCAATTTACCGGGAGGGGCTGAAGCTTTCTTT; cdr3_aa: CASNLPGGAEAFF
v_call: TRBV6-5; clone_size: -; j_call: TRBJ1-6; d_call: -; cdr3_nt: TGTGCCAGCAGTTATCGGTCCACGAGGACACCCCTCCACTTT; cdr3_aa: CASSYRSTRTPLHF
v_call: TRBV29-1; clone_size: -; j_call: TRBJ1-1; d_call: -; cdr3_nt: TGCAGCGTTGTTTTCAGGGGTGACACTGAAGCTTTCTTT; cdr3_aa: CSVVFRGDTEAFF
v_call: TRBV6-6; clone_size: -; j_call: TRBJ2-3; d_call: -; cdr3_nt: TGTGCCAGCAGACCGGGACTGCCCCTGCGAGATACGCAGTATTTT; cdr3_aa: CASRPGLPLRDTQYF
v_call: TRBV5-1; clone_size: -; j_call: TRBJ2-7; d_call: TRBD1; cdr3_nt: TGCGCCAGCTCCCAGACAGGGGCGAGCTCCTACGAGCAGTACTTC; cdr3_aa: CASSQTGASSYEQYF
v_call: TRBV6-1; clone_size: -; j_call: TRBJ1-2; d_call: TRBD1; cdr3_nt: TGTGCCAGCAGGGTCGGGACAGGGGGCCGTGGCTACACCTTC; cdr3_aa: CASRVGTGGRGYTF
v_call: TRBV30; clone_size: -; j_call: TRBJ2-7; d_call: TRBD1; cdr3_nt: TGTGCCTGGAGTAGGTCAGGGACAGGATCCTACGAGCAGTACTTC; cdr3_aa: CAWSRSGTGSYEQYF
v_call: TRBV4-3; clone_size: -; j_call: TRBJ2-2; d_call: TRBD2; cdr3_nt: TGCGCCAGCAGCCCGGGACTAGCGGGGGGCAACACCGGGGAGCTGTTTTTT; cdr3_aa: CASSPGLAGGNTGELFF
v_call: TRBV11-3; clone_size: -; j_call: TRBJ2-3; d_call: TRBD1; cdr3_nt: TGTGCCAGCAGCCGCGGCGAGATCGGACAGGGCGGCACAGATACGCAGTATTTT; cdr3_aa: CASSRGEIGQGGTDTQYF
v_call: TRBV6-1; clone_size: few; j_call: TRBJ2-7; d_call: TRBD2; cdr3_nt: TGTGCCAGCAGTGACCTTTCCCCGACTAGCGGGGTGCGAAACTCCTACGAGCAGTACTTC; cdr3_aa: CASSDLSPTSGVRNSYEQYF
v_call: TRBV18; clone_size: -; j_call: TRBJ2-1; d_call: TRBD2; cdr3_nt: TGTGCCAGCTCGCCGAATCTAGCGGGGATGAATGAGCAGTTCTTC; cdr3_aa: CASSPNLAGMNEQFF
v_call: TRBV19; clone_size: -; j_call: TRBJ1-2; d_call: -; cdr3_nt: TGTGCCAGTAGTATAGGAGGGTTTTTCTATGGCTACACCTTC; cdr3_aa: CASSIGGFFYGYTF
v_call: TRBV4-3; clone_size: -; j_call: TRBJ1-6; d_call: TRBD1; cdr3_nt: TGCGCCAGCAGCCAAGACGCCGGTCTCGGACAGGGTGCTTCACCCCTCCACTTT; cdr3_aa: CASSQDAGLGQGASPLHF
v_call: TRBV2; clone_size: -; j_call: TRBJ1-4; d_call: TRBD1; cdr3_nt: TGTGCCAGTAAGCCGGCAGGGGGAACTAATGAAAAACTGTTTTTT; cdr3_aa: CASKPAGGTNEKLFF
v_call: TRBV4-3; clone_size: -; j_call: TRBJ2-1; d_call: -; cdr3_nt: TGCGCCAGCAGCCAAGTTGCCGGGGGAGGCAATGAGCAGTTCTTC; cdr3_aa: CASSQVAGGGNEQFF
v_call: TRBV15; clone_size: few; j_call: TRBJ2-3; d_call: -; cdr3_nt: TGTGCCACCAGCAGAGTGGTGGGGGGGCCCTGGGATACGCAGTATTTT; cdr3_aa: CATSRVVGGPWDTQYF
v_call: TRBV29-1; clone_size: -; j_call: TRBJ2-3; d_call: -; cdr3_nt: TGCAGCGTGACGGGTGGCGCTCGGAGGGGTGGTACGCAGTATTTT; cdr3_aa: CSVTGGARRGGTQYF
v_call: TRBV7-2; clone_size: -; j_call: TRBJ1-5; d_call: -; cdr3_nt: TGTGCCAGCAGCTCACAGGGTTTTGGGAGCAATCAGCCCCAGCATTTT; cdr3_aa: CASSSQGFGSNQPQHF
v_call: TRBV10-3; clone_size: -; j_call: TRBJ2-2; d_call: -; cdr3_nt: TGTGCCATCAGTTCCGCAGGGGCGGACACCGGGGAGCTGTTTTTT; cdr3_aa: CAISSAGADTGELFF
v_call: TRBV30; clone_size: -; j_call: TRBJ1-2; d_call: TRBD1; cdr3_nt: TGTGCCTGGAGCAGGACAGGGGTCGAGGGCTACACCTTC; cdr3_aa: CAWSRTGVEGYTF
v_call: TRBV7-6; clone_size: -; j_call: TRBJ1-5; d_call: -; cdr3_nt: TGTGCCAGCAGCTTAGCAGGAGATCAGCCCCAGCATTTT; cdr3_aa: CASSLAGDQPQHF
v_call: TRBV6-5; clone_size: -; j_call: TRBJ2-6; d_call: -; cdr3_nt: TGTGCCAGCAGCCGACAGTTCTCTGGGGCCAACGTCCTGACTTTC; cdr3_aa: CASSRQFSGANVLTF
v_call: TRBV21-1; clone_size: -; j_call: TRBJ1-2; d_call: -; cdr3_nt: TGTGCCAGCAGTTTAGTCAATGGCTACACCTTC; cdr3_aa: CASSLVNGYTF
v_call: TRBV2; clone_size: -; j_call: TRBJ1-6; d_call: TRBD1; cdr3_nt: TGTGCCAGCAGGACCGGGACAGGGAATTCACCCCTCCACTTT; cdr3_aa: CASRTGTGNSPLHF
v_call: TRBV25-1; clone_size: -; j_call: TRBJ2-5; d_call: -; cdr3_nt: TGTGCCAGCAGTGAATATGGGGGGGCTCGAAAGACCCAGTACTTC; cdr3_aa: CASSEYGGARKTQYF
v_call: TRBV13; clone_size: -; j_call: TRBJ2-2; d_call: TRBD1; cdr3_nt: TGTGCCAGCAGCTTAGGAGGCTGGGGGACAGGGGGCTCCGGGGAGCTGTTTTTT; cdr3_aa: CASSLGGWGTGGSGELFF
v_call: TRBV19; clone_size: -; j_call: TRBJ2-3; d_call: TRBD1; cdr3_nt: TGTGCCAGCATGGGACAGGCCGCCGATACGCAGTATTTT; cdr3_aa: CASMGQAADTQYF
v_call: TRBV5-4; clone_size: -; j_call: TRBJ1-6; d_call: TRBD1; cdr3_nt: TGTGCCAGCAGCTTTAGCGGACAGGTTAATTCACCCCTCCACTTT; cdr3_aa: CASSFSGQVNSPLHF
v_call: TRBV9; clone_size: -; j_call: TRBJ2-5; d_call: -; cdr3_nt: TGTGCCAGCAGCGTATTAGGACTGTCAGAGACCCAGTACTTC; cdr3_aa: CASSVLGLSETQYF
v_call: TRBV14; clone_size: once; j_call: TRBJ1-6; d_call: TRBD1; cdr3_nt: TGTGCCAGCAGCCAAACGACAGGGGTAAGATCACCCCTCCACTTT; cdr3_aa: CASSQTTGVRSPLHF
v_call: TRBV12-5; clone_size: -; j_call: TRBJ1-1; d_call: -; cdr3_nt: TGTGCTAGTGGGATTCGAGGGGGGGCTGAAGCTTTCTTT; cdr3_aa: CASGIRGGAEAFF